The 10 T cell receptor beta chains reported below all come from one sample, sequenced in a study of OX40 agonist ivuxolimab in advanced cancers. Sequencing was performed with immunoSEQ multiplex PCR; in TCRdb, only in-frame clones are kept and a portion is missing. The table lists 85,000 to 90,000 clones, about 94% of them singletons. The material was CD4+ or CD8+ T cells sorted from blood, obtained in a trial of the OX40 agonist ivuxolimab. The receptors come from an adult with an advanced solid tumor such as melanoma, head and neck, liver or kidney cancer.

The genes are TRBV28 and TRBJ2-4, with TRBD2 as a possible D gene (5 bases). In germline, CDR1 is MDHEN, CDR2 SYDVKM. V lost 5 bases and J lost 4, with 24 bases in between. There are 18 residues in the CDR3. DNA of the CDR3: TGTGCCAGCAGTCCCCTCCCCGGCCTGAAAGCGGTGAAAAACATTCAGTACTTC. This encodes CASSPLPGLKAVKNIQYF.

The genes are TRBV6-5 and TRBJ2-7, with 7 bases that match TRBD2. CDR1 and CDR2 (germline): MNHEY, SVGAGI. The CDR3 spans 11 residues. V gave up 0 bases and J gave up 11 bases; unmatched junction bases: 1. The CDR3 loop is CASSYSGGEYF. CDR3 nucleotides: TGTGCCAGCAGTTACTCTGGGGGGGAGTACTTC.

Regarding this clone: The junction does not match germline at one end; this may be a read error. The chain combines TRBV7-9 with TRBJ2-3, with 13 bases identical to TRBD2. Germline V gene sequence: CDR1 SEHNR, CDR2 FQNEAQ (reference sequence). The CDR3 length is 15 residues. Here the CDR3 reads CASTLKTSGRIPYDF. Written as DNA, the CDR3 is TGTGCCAGCACCCTCAAGACTAGCGGGAGGATCCCGTACGATTTT.

This chain uses TRBV7-6 with TRBJ1-5, with D perhaps TRBD1 (5 bases). The CDR3 runs 15 residues. V lost 5 bases and J 1 base, leaving 12 bases between the germline ends. Germline values: CDR1 SGHVS, CDR2 FNYEAQ. The CDR3 nucleotides read TGTGCCAGCAGCCTATTTGGACAAAGCAATCAGCCCCAGCATTTT. It encodes CASSLFGQSNQPQHF.

The rearrangement uses TRBV7-2 and TRBJ1-2; no firm D call. The germline V and J ends were trimmed by 2 bases and 7 bases, with 11 bases remaining between them. The V gene's germline CDR1 is SGHTA and CDR2 FQGNSA. This CDR3 has 13 amino acids. As DNA, the CDR3 is TGTGCCAGCAGCTTAAAATTTGACGGTGGCTACACCTTC. Translated: CASSLKFDGGYTF.

The genes are TRBV28 and TRBJ2-7, with D possibly matching TRBD2 (6 bases). V was trimmed by 2 bases and J by 1 base, leaving 12 bases between them. The CDR3 has 15 amino acids. CDR1 is MDHEN, CDR2 SYDVKM, per germline. The CDR3 DNA reads TGTGCCAGCAGTTTAAAAGGTGCGGGGTCCTACGAGCAGTACTTC. Amino acid sequence: CASSLKGAGSYEQYF.

The chain couples TRBV19 to TRBJ2-6; D gene unclear. V lost 5 bases and J lost 0, with 14 bases in between. This CDR3 spans 17 amino acids. Germline-derived CDR1 and CDR2 are LNHDA and SQIVND (reference sequence). This CDR3 is CASSSDGFSSGANVLTF. DNA for the CDR3: TGTGCCAGTAGTTCGGACGGATTCAGCTCTGGGGCCAACGTCCTGACTTTC.

The chain uses TRBV5-5 and TRBJ1-1; TRBD1 might be the D (5 bases). With 7 bases removed from V and 2 bases from J, the gap between germline ends came to 12 bases. CDR3 length equals 13 residues. The V gene's germline CDR1 is SGHKS and CDR2 YYEKEE (reference sequence). The CDR3: CASRLTVNTEAFF. Here the CDR3 DNA reads TGTGCCAGCCGACTGACAGTTAACACTGAAGCTTTCTTT. The full variable domain, in which reference TRBV5-5 and TRBJ1-1 provide the parts outside the CDR3, is DAGVTQSPTHLIKTRGQQVTLRCSPISGHKSVSWYQQVLGQGPQFIFQYYEKEERGRGNFPDRFSARQFPNYSSELNVNALLLGDSALYLCASRLTVNTEAFFGQGTRLTVV.

The J gene is TRBJ2-3, the V gene TRBV11-3; D may be TRBD1 or TRBD2 (5 bases each). V gave up 5 bases and J gave up 0 bases, with 15 bases separating them. The V gene's germline CDR1 is SGHNT and CDR2 YENEEA. CDR3 length: 16 amino acids. The CDR3 loop reads CASSPGTQTSTDTQYF. The CDR3 DNA follows: TGTGCCAGCAGCCCCGGGACCCAAACTAGCACAGATACGCAGTATTTT.

This clone was recorded a few times. The J gene is TRBJ1-5, the V gene TRBV7-9, with 8 bases that match TRBD1. J was trimmed by 7 bases and V by 4 bases; bases with no gene match: 3. Germline V lookup: CDR1 SEHNR, CDR2 FQNEAQ (reference sequence). This CDR3 has 13 residues. CDR3 in amino acids: CASSSGGGQPQHF. CDR3 in DNA: TGTGCCAGCAGCTCAGGGGGCGGACAGCCCCAGCATTTT. Complete variable domain (other parts from reference TRBV7-9 and TRBJ1-5): DTGVSQNPRHKITKRGQNVTFRCDPISEHNRLYWYRQTLGQGPEFLTYFQNEAQLEKSRLLSDRFSAERPKGSFSTLEIQRTEQGDSAMYLCASSSGGGQPQHFGDGTRLSIL.